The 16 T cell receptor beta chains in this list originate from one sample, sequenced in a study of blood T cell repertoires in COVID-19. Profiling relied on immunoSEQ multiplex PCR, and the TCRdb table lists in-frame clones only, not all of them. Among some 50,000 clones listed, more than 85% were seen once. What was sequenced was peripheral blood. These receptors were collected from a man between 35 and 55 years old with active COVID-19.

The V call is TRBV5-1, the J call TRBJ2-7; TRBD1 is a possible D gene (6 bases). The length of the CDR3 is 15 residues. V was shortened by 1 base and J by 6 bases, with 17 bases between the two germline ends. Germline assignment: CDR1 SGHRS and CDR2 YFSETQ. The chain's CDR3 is CASSLWPGEFTEQYF. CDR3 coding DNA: TGCGCCAGCAGCTTGTGGCCAGGGGAGTTCACCGAGCAGTACTTC.

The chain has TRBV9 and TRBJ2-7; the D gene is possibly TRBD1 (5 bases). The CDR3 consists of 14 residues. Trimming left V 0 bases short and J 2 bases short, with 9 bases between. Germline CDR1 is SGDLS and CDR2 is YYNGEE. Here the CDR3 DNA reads TGTGCCAGCAGCGTAGATAGCAGGGCCTACGAGCAGTACTTC. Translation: CASSVDSRAYEQYF.

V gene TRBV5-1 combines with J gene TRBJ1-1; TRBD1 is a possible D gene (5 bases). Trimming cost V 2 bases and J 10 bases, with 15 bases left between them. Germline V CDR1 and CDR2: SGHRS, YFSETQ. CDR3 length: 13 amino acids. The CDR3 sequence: CASSFGAGEVAFF. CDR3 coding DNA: TGCGCCAGCAGCTTTGGGGCGGGGGAGGTAGCTTTCTTT.

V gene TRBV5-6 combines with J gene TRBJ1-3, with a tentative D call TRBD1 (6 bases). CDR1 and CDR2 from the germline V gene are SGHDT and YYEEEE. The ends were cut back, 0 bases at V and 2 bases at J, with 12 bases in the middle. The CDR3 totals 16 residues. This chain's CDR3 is CASSLAGGGTGNTIYF. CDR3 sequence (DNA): TGTGCCAGCAGCTTGGCTGGGGGGGGCACTGGAAACACCATATATTTT.

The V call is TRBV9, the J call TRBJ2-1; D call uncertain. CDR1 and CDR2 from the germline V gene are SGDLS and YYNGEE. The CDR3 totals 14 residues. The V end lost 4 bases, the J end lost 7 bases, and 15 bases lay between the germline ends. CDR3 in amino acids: CASSFRPSVNEQFF. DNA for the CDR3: TGTGCCAGCAGCTTCCGGCCCAGCGTGAATGAGCAGTTCTTC. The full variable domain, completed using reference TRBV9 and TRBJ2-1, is DSGVTQTPKHLITATGQRVTLRCSPRSGDLSVYWYQQSLDQGLQFLIQYYNGEERAKGNILERFSAQQFPDLHSELNLSSLELGDSALYFCASSFRPSVNEQFFGPGTRLTVL.

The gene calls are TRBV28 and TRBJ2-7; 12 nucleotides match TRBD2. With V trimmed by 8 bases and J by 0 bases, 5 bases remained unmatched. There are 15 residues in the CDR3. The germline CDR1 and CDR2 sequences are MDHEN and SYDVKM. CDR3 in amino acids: CASQALAGGSYEQYF. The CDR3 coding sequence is TGTGCCAGCCAGGCACTAGCGGGAGGCTCCTACGAGCAGTACTTC. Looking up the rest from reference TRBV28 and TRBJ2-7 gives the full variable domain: DVKVTQSSRYLVKRTGEKVFLECVQDMDHENMFWYRQDPGLGLRLIYFSYDVKMKEKGDIPEGYSVSREKKERFSLILESASTNQTSMYLCASQALAGGSYEQYFGPGTRLTVT.

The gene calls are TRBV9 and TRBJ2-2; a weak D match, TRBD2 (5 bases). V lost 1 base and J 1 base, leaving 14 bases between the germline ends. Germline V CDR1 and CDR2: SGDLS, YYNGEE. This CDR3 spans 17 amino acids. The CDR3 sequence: CASSVRGTSMNTGELFF. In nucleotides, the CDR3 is TGTGCCAGCAGCGTACGGGGAACTTCTATGAACACCGGGGAGCTGTTTTTT.

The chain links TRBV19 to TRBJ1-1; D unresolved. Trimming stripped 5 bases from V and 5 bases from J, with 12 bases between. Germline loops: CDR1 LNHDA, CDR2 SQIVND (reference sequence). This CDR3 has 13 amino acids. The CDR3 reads CASSEGWRTEAFF. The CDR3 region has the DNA TGTGCCAGTAGTGAGGGTTGGCGGACTGAAGCTTTCTTT.

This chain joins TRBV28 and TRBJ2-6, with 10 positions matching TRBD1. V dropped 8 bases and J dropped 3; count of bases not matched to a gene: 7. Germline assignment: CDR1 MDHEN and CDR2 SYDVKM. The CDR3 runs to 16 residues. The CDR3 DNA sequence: TGTGCCAGCCGGGACAGGGGTCGTGGTGGGGCCAACGTCCTGACTTTC. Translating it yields CASRDRGRGGANVLTF.

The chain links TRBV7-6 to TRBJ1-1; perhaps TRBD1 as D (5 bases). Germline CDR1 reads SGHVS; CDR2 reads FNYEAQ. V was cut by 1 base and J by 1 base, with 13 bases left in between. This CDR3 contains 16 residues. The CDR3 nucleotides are TGTGCCAGCAGCTTAGGCGCGGGGGAGGGGAACACTGAAGCTTTCTTT. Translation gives CASSLGAGEGNTEAFF.

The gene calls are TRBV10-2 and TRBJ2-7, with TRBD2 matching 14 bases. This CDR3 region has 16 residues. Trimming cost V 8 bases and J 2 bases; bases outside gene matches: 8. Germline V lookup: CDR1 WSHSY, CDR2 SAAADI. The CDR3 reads CASGLAGGWEAYEQYF. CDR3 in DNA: TGCGCCAGCGGACTAGCGGGAGGATGGGAAGCCTACGAGCAGTACTTC.

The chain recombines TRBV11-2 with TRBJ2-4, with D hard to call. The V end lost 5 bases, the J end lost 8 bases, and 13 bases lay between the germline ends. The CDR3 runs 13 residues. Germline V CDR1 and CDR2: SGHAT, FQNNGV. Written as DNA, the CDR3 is TGTGCCAGCAGCCCGACGGCGCTAGACATTCAGTACTTC. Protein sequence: CASSPTALDIQYF.

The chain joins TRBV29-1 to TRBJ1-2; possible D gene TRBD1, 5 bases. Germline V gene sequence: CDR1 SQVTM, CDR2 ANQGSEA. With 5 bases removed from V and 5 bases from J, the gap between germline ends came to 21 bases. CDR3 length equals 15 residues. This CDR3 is CSVRGGDTMMYGYTF. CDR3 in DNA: TGCAGCGTTCGGGGGGGTGATACCATGATGTATGGCTACACCTTC. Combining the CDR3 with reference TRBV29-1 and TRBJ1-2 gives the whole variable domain SAVISQKPSRDICQRGTSLTIQCQVDSQVTMMFWYRQQPGQSLTLIATANQGSEATYESGFVIDKFPISRPNLTFSTLTVSNMSPEDSSIYLCSVRGGDTMMYGYTFGSGTRLTVV.

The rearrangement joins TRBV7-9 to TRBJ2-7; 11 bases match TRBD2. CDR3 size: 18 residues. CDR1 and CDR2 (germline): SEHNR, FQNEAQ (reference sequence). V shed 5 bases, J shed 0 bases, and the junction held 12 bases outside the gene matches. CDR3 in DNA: TGTGCCAGCAGCCAGCACTGGACTAGCGGGTCTAACTCCTACGAGCAGTACTTC. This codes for CASSQHWTSGSNSYEQYF.

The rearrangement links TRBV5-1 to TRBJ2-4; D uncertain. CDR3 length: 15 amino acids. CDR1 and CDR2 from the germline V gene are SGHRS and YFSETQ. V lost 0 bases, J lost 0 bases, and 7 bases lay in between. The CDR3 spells CASSLGSRAKNIQYF. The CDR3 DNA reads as TGCGCCAGCAGCTTGGGGAGCCGAGCCAAAAACATTCAGTACTTC.

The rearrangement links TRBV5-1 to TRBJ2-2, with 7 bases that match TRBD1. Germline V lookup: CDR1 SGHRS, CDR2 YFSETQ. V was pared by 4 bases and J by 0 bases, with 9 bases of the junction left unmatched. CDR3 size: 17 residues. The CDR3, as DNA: TGCGCCAGCAGCCCCTACGCCGGGACAGCGAACACCGGGGAGCTGTTTTTT. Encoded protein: CASSPYAGTANTGELFF. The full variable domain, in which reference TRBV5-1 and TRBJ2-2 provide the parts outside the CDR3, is KAGVTQTPRYLIKTRGQQVTLSCSPISGHRSVSWYQQTPGQGLQFLFEYFSETQRNKGNFPGRFSGRQFSNSRSEMNVSTLELGDSALYLCASSPYAGTANTGELFFGEGSRLTVL.